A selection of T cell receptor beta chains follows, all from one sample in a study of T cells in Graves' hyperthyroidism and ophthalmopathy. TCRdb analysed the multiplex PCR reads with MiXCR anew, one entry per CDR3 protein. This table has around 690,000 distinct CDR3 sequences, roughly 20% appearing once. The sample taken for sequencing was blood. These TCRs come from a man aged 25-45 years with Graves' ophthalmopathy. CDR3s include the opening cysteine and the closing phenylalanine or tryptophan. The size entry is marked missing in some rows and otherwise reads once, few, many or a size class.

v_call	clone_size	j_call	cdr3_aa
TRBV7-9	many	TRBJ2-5	CASSNVDYQETQYF
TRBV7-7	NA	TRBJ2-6	CASSLALGKGQGNSGANVLTF
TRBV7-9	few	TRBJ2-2	CASSLLGSDANTGELFF
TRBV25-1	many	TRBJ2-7	CASRGQSAYEQYF
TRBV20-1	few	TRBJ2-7	CSARDQHGAYEQCF
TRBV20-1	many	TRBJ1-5	CSARDRVLNQPQHF
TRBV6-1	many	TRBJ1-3	CASEGNSGNTIYF
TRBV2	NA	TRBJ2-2	CASSALGELFF
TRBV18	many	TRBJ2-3	CASSREGARADTQYF
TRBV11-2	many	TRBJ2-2	CASSLDSAASGELFF
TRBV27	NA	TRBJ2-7	CASSLRSGRDSYEQYF
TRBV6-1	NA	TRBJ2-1	CASSQRTSGRYNEQFF
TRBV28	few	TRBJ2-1	CASSPGTSGRMNEQFF
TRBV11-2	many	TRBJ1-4	CASSLNTQRGRVEKLFF
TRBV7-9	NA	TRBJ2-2	CASSADRFTGELFF
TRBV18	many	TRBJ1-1	CASSQGLILNTEAFF
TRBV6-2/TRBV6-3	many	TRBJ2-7	CASNAATREQYF
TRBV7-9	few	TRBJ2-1	CASSLAVRLALVGNEQFF
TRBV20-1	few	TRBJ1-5	CSARTGPVPSNQPQHF
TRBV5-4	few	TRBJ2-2	CASSPRQGAPTGELFF
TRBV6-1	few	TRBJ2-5	CASSRKKRETQYF
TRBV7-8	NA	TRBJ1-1	CASSGGQGKNTEAFF
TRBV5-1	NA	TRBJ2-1	CASSVNPSGDNEQFF
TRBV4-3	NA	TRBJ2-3	CASSQGQGAQTDTQYF
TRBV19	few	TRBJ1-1	CASNIQGVNTEAFF
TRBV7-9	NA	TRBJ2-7	CASSSLSGRYEQYF
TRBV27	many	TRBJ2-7	CASSISGRSTYEQYF
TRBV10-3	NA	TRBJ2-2	CAISEPINTGELFF
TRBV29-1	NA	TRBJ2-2	CSVDADPNTGELFF
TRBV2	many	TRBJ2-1	CASRASGGRGDEQFF
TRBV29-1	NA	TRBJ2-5	CSGRGRQETQYF
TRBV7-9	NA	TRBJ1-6	CASSLGEPRHSPLHF
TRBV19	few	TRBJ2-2	CASRSGGNTGELFF
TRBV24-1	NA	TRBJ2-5	CATSSGTGQETQYF
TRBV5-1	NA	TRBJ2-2	CASSGPAVNTGELFF
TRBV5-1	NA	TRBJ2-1	CASSFGTSGRTGEQFF
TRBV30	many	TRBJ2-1	CAWSPAGNNEQFF
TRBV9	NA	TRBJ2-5	CASSVTAGGAETQYF
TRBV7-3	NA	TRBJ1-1	CASSPGGVDTEAFF
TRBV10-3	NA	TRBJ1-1	CAISESAGRNTEAFF
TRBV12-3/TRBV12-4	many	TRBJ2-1	CASSLDRLAGVLNEQFF
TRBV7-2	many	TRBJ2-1	CASSLGDRAYNEQFF
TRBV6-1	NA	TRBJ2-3	CASSARGRGSTDTQYF
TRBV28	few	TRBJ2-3	CASSFESDTQYF
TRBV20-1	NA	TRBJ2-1	CSARALAGGEQFF
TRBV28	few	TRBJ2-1	CASSSRGALNNEQFF
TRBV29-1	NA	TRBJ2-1	CSVDGDSSSYNEQFF
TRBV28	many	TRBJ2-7	CASSPPAYEQYF
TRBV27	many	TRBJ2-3	CASSSSPLAGTLDTDTQYF
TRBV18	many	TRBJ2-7	CASSTGAGPYEQYF
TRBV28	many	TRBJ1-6	CASSPGTDYSPLHF
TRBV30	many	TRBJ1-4	CASTGQGPLEKLFF
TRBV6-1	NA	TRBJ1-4	CASSYDSSRKEKLFF
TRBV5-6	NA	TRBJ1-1	CASSEGTGQAFF
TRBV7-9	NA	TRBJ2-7	CASSSGGRTGHYEQYF
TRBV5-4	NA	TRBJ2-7	CASSLRGTNYEQYF
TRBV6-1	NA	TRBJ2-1	CASSARSYNEQFF
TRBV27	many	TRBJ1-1	CASSLSLGLNTEAFF
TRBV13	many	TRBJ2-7	CASSPGQGPEQYF